A selection of T cell receptor beta chains follows, all from one sample in a study of shared clonotypes between healthy human individuals. This table comes from immunoSEQ multiplex PCR, and its TCRdb copy is limited to in-frame clones, with some not included. The sample shows millions of clones, 85% to 95% of them seen only once. The specimen sequenced was naive CD8+ T cells sorted from blood. The receptors stem from a man between 18 and 35 years old in good health. The CDR3 runs from the conserved cysteine through the conserved F or W. Each record gives: D gene, V gene, J gene, CDR3 protein, CDR3 DNA. D genes are given only for firm matches.

D: TRBD2; V: TRBV10-1; J: TRBJ2-5; CDR3: CASSEWRLAGGQETQYF; DNA: TGCGCCAGCAGTGAATGGAGGCTAGCGGGAGGCCAAGAGACCCAGTACTTC
D: -; V: TRBV4-1; J: TRBJ2-7; CDR3: CASSQVSVGYEQYF; DNA: TGCGCCAGCAGCCAAGTGTCGGTCGGATACGAGCAGTACTTC
D: -; V: TRBV10-1; J: TRBJ2-1; CDR3: CASSEDLIWEEQFF; DNA: TGCGCCAGCAGTGAAGACCTTATCTGGGAGGAGCAGTTCTTC
D: -; V: TRBV20-1; J: TRBJ2-3; CDR3: CSAIGDTQYF; DNA: TGCAGTGCAATAGGTGATACGCAGTATTTT
D: TRBD2; V: TRBV28; J: TRBJ2-7; CDR3: CASSQSGGAYEQYF; DNA: TGTGCCAGCAGTCAGAGCGGGGGGGCCTACGAGCAGTACTTC
D: TRBD1; V: TRBV9; J: TRBJ1-1; CDR3: CASSPGTGITEAFF; DNA: TGTGCCAGCAGCCCAGGGACAGGGATCACTGAAGCTTTCTTT
D: -; V: TRBV7-9; J: TRBJ2-3; CDR3: CASSQSYGEDTQYF; DNA: TGTGCCAGCAGCCAATCTTATGGAGAAGATACGCAGTATTTT
D: TRBD2; V: TRBV6-5; J: TRBJ2-2; CDR3: CASSYGLAPNGELFF; DNA: TGTGCCAGCAGTTACGGACTAGCACCCAACGGGGAGCTGTTTTTT
D: -; V: TRBV5-6; J: TRBJ2-7; CDR3: CASSSELASYEQYF; DNA: TGTGCCAGCAGCTCAGAACTAGCATCCTACGAGCAGTACTTC
D: TRBD1; V: TRBV5-6; J: TRBJ2-5; CDR3: CASSFGAGGGETQYF; DNA: TGTGCCAGCAGCTTCGGGGCAGGGGGCGGAGAGACCCAGTACTTC
D: -; V: TRBV5-6; J: TRBJ2-5; CDR3: CASSPPQDGQTQYF; DNA: TGTGCCAGCAGCCCCCCCCAGGACGGGCAGACCCAGTACTTC